The 15 T cell receptor beta chains listed next were all sequenced from one sample in a study of T cell responses to AZD1222 COVID-19 vaccine. The data were produced by immunoSEQ multiplex PCR, yet TCRdb's version contains in-frame clones alone and is incomplete. The sample shows about 260,000 clones, more than 85% of them seen only once. The source material was peripheral blood, sampled on day 0 of AZD1222 vaccination. Every receptor here comes from an adult in good health.

V gene TRBV28 combines with J gene TRBJ1-2; the D gene is possibly TRBD1 (5 bases). Looked up from germline, CDR1 is MDHEN and CDR2 is SYDVKM. V was cut by 4 bases and J by 8 bases, with 17 bases left in between. This CDR3 has 14 amino acids. The CDR3 reads CASSSGDLRRGYTF. In DNA form, the CDR3 reads TGTGCCAGCAGTTCCGGGGACTTACGTCGAGGCTACACCTTC.

This clone was detected ten times or more. The genes are TRBV4-2 and TRBJ2-1; 12 bases line up with TRBD2. Germline values: CDR1 LGHNA, CDR2 YNFKEQ. CDR3 length: 16 residues. V shed 0 bases, J shed 3 bases, and the junction held 0 bases outside the gene matches. CDR3 sequence (DNA): TGTGCCAGCAGCCAAGAGACTAGCGGGAGCTACAATGAGCAGTTCTTC. Translating it yields CASSQETSGSYNEQFF.

This sequence joins TRBV4-1 and TRBJ2-2; TRBD1 matches 9 bases. Germline assignment: CDR1 MGHRA and CDR2 YSYEKL. With V trimmed by 4 bases and J by 6 bases, 9 bases remained unmatched. This CDR3 has 16 residues. The CDR3 here is CASSLFGQGYAGELFF. CDR3 DNA sequence: TGCGCCAGCAGCCTTTTCGGACAGGGGTACGCCGGGGAGCTGTTTTTT.

The genes are TRBV19 and TRBJ2-7; 9 bases line up with TRBD1. The CDR3 has 13 amino acids. The V and J ends lost 9 bases and 2 bases, in that order; junction bases with no gene match: 5. The germline CDR1 and CDR2 sequences are LNHDA and SQIVND (reference sequence). Written as DNA, the CDR3 is TGTGCCAGCCGGGACAGGGCCACCTACGAGCAGTACTTC. Protein product: CASRDRATYEQYF.

This chain joins TRBV27 and TRBJ1-1, with 7 bases lining up with TRBD1. There are 12 residues in the CDR3. CDR1 and CDR2 (germline): MNHEY, SMNVEV (reference sequence). The trim removed 5 bases at V and 7 bases at J, leaving 4 bases unmatched. CDR3 protein: CASSKTGIEAFF. The CDR3 coding sequence is TGTGCCAGCAGTAAGACAGGGATTGAAGCTTTCTTT.

This chain uses TRBV7-9 with TRBJ2-3, with TRBD2 matching 8 bases. CDR1 is SEHNR, CDR2 FQNEAQ, per germline (reference sequence). J gave up 5 bases and V 5 bases, and 0 bases lay outside the gene matches. The CDR3 is made up of 12 amino acids. CDR3: CASSRGGDTQYF. Here the CDR3 DNA reads TGTGCCAGCAGCCGGGGGGGAGATACGCAGTATTTT.

The J gene is TRBJ2-2, the V gene TRBV2; 9 positions agree with TRBD2. The CDR3 length is 14 residues. The germline gives CDR1 SNHLY, CDR2 FYNNEI. V lost 4 bases, J lost 6 bases, and 3 bases stayed unmatched. CDR3 coding DNA: TGTGCCAGCAGTGGTGCGGGAGGGCCCGGGGAGCTGTTTTTT. Its translation: CASSGAGGPGELFF. The full variable domain, with the rest looked up from reference TRBV2 and TRBJ2-2, is EPEVTQTPSHQVTQMGQEVILRCVPISNHLYFYWYRQILGQKVEFLVSFYNNEISEKSEIFDDQFSVERPDGSNFTLKIRSTKLEDSAMYFCASSGAGGPGELFFGEGSRLTVL.

This chain joins TRBV2 and TRBJ2-1, with D tentatively TRBD2 (6 bases). The V gene lost 4 bases and the J gene lost 10 bases, with 14 bases spanning the gap. CDR3 length equals 13 residues. Germline V gene lookup returns CDR1 SNHLY and CDR2 FYNNEI. The DNA of the CDR3 is TGTGCCAGCAGTGGGGATAGACGGGAGGAGCAGTTCTTC. It translates to CASSGDRREEQFF. Drawing the rest from reference TRBV2 and TRBJ2-1, the complete variable domain is EPEVTQTPSHQVTQMGQEVILRCVPISNHLYFYWYRQILGQKVEFLVSFYNNEISEKSEIFDDQFSVERPDGSNFTLKIRSTKLEDSAMYFCASSGDRREEQFFGPGTRLTVL.

The chain employs TRBV5-1 and TRBJ2-3, with D perhaps TRBD2 (5 bases). The CDR3 has 14 residues. The germline V and J ends were trimmed by 4 bases and 5 bases, with 14 bases remaining between them. Germline values: CDR1 SGHRS, CDR2 YFSETQ. CDR3 region: CASSTASPGDTQYF. CDR3 nucleotide sequence: TGCGCCAGCAGCACGGCTAGCCCCGGAGATACGCAGTATTTT.

The chain employs TRBV28 and TRBJ2-7; D perhaps matches TRBD2 (6 bases). V shed 2 bases and J shed 4 bases, with 9 bases lying between them. The CDR3 covers 13 residues. Germline values: CDR1 MDHEN, CDR2 SYDVKM. CDR3 nucleotide sequence: TGTGCCAGCAGTTTAACGGGGAGGTACGAGCAGTACTTC. It yields the protein CASSLTGRYEQYF.

V and J are TRBV18 and TRBJ1-2, with D possibly being TRBD1 (5 bases). The ends were cut back, 5 bases at V and 4 bases at J, with 11 bases in the middle. Germline V gives CDR1 KGHSH, CDR2 LQKENI. The CDR3 runs to 13 residues. The CDR3 region has the DNA TGTGCCAGCTCAGGCAGGGAGGCCTATGGCTACACCTTC. This codes for CASSGREAYGYTF.

About this clone itself: One end of the junction does not line up with germline, which may come from a read error. This chain connects TRBV7-9 to TRBJ2-1; 13 bases map to TRBD2. Germline CDR1 reads SEHNR; CDR2 reads FQNEAQ (reference sequence). The CDR3 covers 13 residues. CDR3 loop: CASSPAGTSGKVF. The CDR3, as DNA: TGTGCCAGCAGCCCGGCCGGGACTAGCGGGAAAGTCTTC.

The V gene is TRBV11-2, the J gene TRBJ2-7, with TRBD2 as a possible D gene (6 bases). The germline V gene has CDR1 SGHAT and CDR2 FQNNGV. This CDR3 comprises 14 residues. V was trimmed by 5 bases and J by 9 bases, leaving 20 bases between them. CDR3 DNA sequence: TGTGCCAGCAGCCCCCCTTCTAGCGCCGGGGGGCAGTACTTC. Translating it yields CASSPPSSAGGQYF.

V and J are TRBV4-1 and TRBJ1-1, with a weak D call TRBD1 (6 bases). CDR3 size: 14 residues. Per germline, CDR1 MGHRA and CDR2 YSYEKL. The V gene lost 4 bases and the J gene lost 1 base, with 10 bases spanning the gap. CDR3 residues: CASSPRGRNTEAFF. CDR3 nucleotides: TGCGCCAGCAGCCCGAGGGGGAGGAACACTGAAGCTTTCTTT.

The gene calls are TRBV6-5 and TRBJ1-1; no definite D call. In germline, CDR1 is MNHEY, CDR2 SVGAGI. Trimming removed 0 bases at V and 1 base at J, with 12 bases between. The CDR3 loop spans 16 amino acids. CDR3 amino acids: CASSYSSRQRNTEAFF. CDR3 nucleotide sequence: TGTGCCAGCAGTTACTCGTCACGGCAACGGAACACTGAAGCTTTCTTT.